These 28 T cell receptor beta chains share one sample of origin, sequenced in a study of spatial heterogeneity in lung cancer. Findings and caveats of the study: Higher tumor mutation counts went along with higher counts of expanded intratumoral alpha and beta TCRs.

Sample time point: sample taken at primary tumor resection. One entry per CDR3 protein, called by TCRdb with MiXCR from the 5' RACE reads. The profile shows under 12,000 distinct CDR3 sequences, approximately 5.1% of them singletons. Antigens for these TCRs are unknown. Specimen: lung tumor tissue, collected at surgery. The source of these receptors is a male donor with early-stage non-small cell lung cancer.

This clonotype was detected ten times or more. This chain connects TRBV11-2 to TRBJ2-3; 10 nucleotides match TRBD2. After removal of 0 bases from V and 5 bases from J, the junction contained 8 bases not matched to a gene. Germline V CDR1 and CDR2: SGHAT, FQNNGV. This CDR3 region has 17 residues. CDR3 sequence: CASSLDVGGLARDTQYF. CDR3 coding DNA: TGTGCCAGCAGCTTAGATGTGGGGGGACTAGCGCGAGATACGCAGTATTTT.

In its sample, this clonotype was seen many times. The CDR3, as DNA: TGTGCCAGCAGTTTCCAGGGGGCCCTGAACACTGAAGCTTTCTTT. It yields the protein CASSFQGALNTEAFF. V and J are TRBV28 and TRBJ1-1, with TRBD1 matching 8 bases. The CDR3 is 15 amino acids. Germline CDR1 is MDHEN and CDR2 is SYDVKM. Losses at the gene ends were 3 bases for V and 0 bases for J; bases not matched to a gene: 3.

Ten or more counts support this clonotype. The V call is TRBV5-1, the J call TRBJ1-1; D is possibly TRBD1 (5 bases). The germline V gene has CDR1 SGHRS and CDR2 YFSETQ. V gave up 2 bases and J gave up 1 base, with 6 bases separating them. The length of the CDR3 is 13 residues. CDR3 residues: CASSFGQNTEAFF. The CDR3 DNA reads as TGCGCCAGCAGCTTTGGACAGAACACTGAAGCTTTCTTT.

By share, this clonotype counts as medium-sized. Here the CDR3 reads CASSQGVGTGELFF. CDR3 in DNA: TGCGCCAGCAGCCAAGGTGTGGGGACCGGGGAGCTGTTTTTT. V and J are TRBV4-3 and TRBJ2-2; D remains unclear. Trimming removed 1 base at V and 5 bases at J, with 8 bases between. The germline V gene has CDR1 LGHNA and CDR2 YSLEER. CDR3 length: 14 amino acids.

This clonotype was detected many times. The genes are TRBV20-1 and TRBJ2-2; 7 bases match TRBD2. The CDR3 has 14 residues. J gave up 5 bases and V 2 bases, and 5 bases lay outside the gene matches. In germline, CDR1 is DFQATT, CDR2 SNEGSKA (reference sequence). CDR3 sequence: CSARQAGRTGELFF. In DNA, the CDR3 is TGCAGTGCTAGACAAGCGGGGCGGACCGGGGAGCTGTTTTTT.

This clonotype was counted many times. This rearrangement joins TRBV7-8 to TRBJ2-2; D is possibly TRBD1 or TRBD2 (6 bases each). This CDR3 comprises 15 residues. Trimming removed 0 bases from V and 9 bases from J, with 14 bases in between. The V gene's germline CDR1 is SGHVS and CDR2 FQNEAQ. This CDR3 is CASSLAPEGVRELFF. CDR3 sequence (DNA): TGTGCCAGCAGCTTAGCGCCGGAGGGGGTTAGGGAGCTGTTTTTT.

In this sample, this clonotype turned up many times. This rearrangement joins TRBV2 to TRBJ1-4; maybe TRBD1 (5 bases). CDR3 size: 15 residues. Deletions cut 4 bases from V and 6 bases from J, with 15 bases between. CDR1 SNHLY and CDR2 FYNNEI come from the germline V gene. The DNA for the CDR3 is TGTGCCAGCAGTGGGGCGACAGTCGGGCATGAAAAACTGTTTTTT. Translating it yields CASSGATVGHEKLFF. Based on the CDR3 plus reference TRBV2 and TRBJ1-4, the full variable domain is EPEVTQTPSHQVTQMGQEVILRCVPISNHLYFYWYRQILGQKVEFLVSFYNNEISEKSEIFDDQFSVERPDGSNFTLKIRSTKLEDSAMYFCASSGATVGHEKLFFGSGTQLSVL.

The chain couples TRBV7-9 to TRBJ1-1; the match to TRBD1 covers 8 bases. Trimming cost V 8 bases and J 1 base; bases outside gene matches: 3. Germline V gene data show CDR1 as SEHNR and CDR2 as FQNEAQ (reference sequence). The CDR3 is 13 amino acids. The CDR3 DNA sequence: TGTGCCAGCGAGGGACAGGCGAACACTGAAGCTTTCTTT. This encodes CASEGQANTEAFF. The full variable domain, its missing parts supplied by reference TRBV7-9 and TRBJ1-1, is DTGVSQNPRHKITKRGQNVTFRCDPISEHNRLYWYRQTLGQGPEFLTYFQNEAQLEKSRLLSDRFSAERPKGSFSTLEIQRTEQGDSAMYLCASEGQANTEAFFGQGTRLTVV.

The sample holds many counts of this clonotype. The J gene is TRBJ1-6, the V gene TRBV28; weak D call: TRBD1 (5 bases). Germline V lookup: CDR1 MDHEN, CDR2 SYDVKM. The V and J ends lost 5 bases and 5 bases respectively, with 19 bases between them. This CDR3 comprises 17 residues. Here the CDR3 DNA reads TGTGCCAGCAGTCCCTCACCTAACAGGCCCGATAATTCACCCCTCCACTTT. Protein: CASSPSPNRPDNSPLHF.

In this sample, this clonotype turned up many times. This sequence joins TRBV20-1 and TRBJ2-7; TRBD1 might be the D (5 bases). This CDR3 is 11 amino acids long. V lost 2 bases and J lost 3, with 5 bases in between. Germline V gene sequence: CDR1 DFQATT, CDR2 SNEGSKA (reference sequence). CDR3 protein: CSARQGYEQYF. The CDR3, as DNA: TGCAGTGCTAGACAGGGCTACGAGCAGTACTTC.

Judged by abundance, this clonotype is medium-sized. J is TRBJ2-3 and V is TRBV7-9; D is possibly TRBD1 or TRBD2 (5 bases each). The CDR3 runs to 15 residues. Germline CDR1 and CDR2: SEHNR and FQNEAQ (reference sequence). Trimming took 0 bases from V and 0 from J, leaving 7 bases between them. CDR3 coding DNA: TGTGCCAGCAGCTTAGCCGGGGCTAGCACAGATACGCAGTATTTT. Its protein product is CASSLAGASTDTQYF.

There are many counts of this clonotype. The chain carries TRBV18 and TRBJ2-3, with D unresolved. CDR1 and CDR2 from the germline V gene are KGHSH and LQKENI. Between the trimmed V and J ends, which lost 0 bases and 2 bases, there was a span of 6 bases. CDR3 length: 14 residues. The CDR3 loop reads CASSPPQLTDTQYF. DNA for the CDR3: TGTGCCAGCTCACCACCCCAACTCACAGATACGCAGTATTTT.

This clonotype was picked up many times. V is TRBV19 and J is TRBJ1-5, with D possibly matching TRBD1 (5 bases). The germline gives CDR1 LNHDA, CDR2 SQIVND (reference sequence). V lost 3 bases and J lost 0, with 18 bases in between. CDR3 size: 18 residues. The CDR3 sequence: CASSIGGTSFYSNQPQHF. The CDR3 DNA reads TGTGCCAGTAGTATCGGGGGGACCTCATTTTATAGCAATCAGCCCCAGCATTTT.

By frequency in the sample, this clonotype is medium-sized. The chain couples TRBV11-2 to TRBJ2-3; a weak D match, TRBD2 (6 bases). V lost 1 base and J 3 bases, leaving 14 bases between the germline ends. Per the germline V gene, CDR1 is SGHAT and CDR2 is FQNNGV. The CDR3 loop spans 16 amino acids. CDR3 amino acids: CASSLVGGTGTDTQYF. CDR3 bases: TGTGCCAGCAGCTTAGTAGGCGGGACGGGGACAGATACGCAGTATTTT.

This clonotype has at least ten counts. This chain joins TRBV20-1 and TRBJ1-4; D might be TRBD1 (6 bases). The V gene's germline CDR1 is DFQATT and CDR2 SNEGSKA (reference sequence). Trimming pared 1 base from V and 8 bases from J, leaving 14 bases between. The CDR3 has 14 amino acids. In nucleotides, the CDR3 is TGCAGTGCTAGAGGGGACATCCTGGCCGAAAAACTGTTTTTT. It specifies CSARGDILAEKLFF.

Sample share makes this clonotype medium-sized. The CDR3 reads CASSPGRGLSTDTQYF. The DNA for the CDR3 is TGTGCCAGTAGCCCCGGGCGGGGGCTAAGCACAGATACGCAGTATTTT. The rearrangement uses TRBV19 and TRBJ2-3, with D perhaps matching TRBD2 (7 bases). Germline V gene lookup returns CDR1 LNHDA and CDR2 SQIVND (reference sequence). This CDR3 contains 16 residues. V was cut by 6 bases and J by 0 bases, with 16 bases left in between.

By its share, this clonotype is medium-sized. The chain has TRBV27 and TRBJ1-5; TRBD1 aligns across 8 bases. The germline CDR1 and CDR2 sequences are MNHEY and SMNVEV (reference sequence). The CDR3 runs to 16 residues. V lost 5 bases and J lost 2; bases outside the gene matches: 8. CDR3 protein: CASSPRTGRGNQPQHF. The CDR3 DNA reads as TGTGCCAGCAGTCCACGGACAGGGAGGGGCAATCAGCCCCAGCATTTT.

This clonotype appeared many times. The rearrangement joins TRBV4-2 to TRBJ1-4, with TRBD1 as a possible D gene (6 bases). Germline assignment: CDR1 LGHNA and CDR2 YNFKEQ. CDR3 length equals 16 residues. V shed 6 bases and J shed 5 bases, with 19 bases lying between them. As DNA, the CDR3 is TGTGCCAGCAGTCCGGGACACGGCCCTGAAAATGAAAAACTGTTTTTT. Translating it yields CASSPGHGPENEKLFF.

This clonotype has at least ten counts. The chain combines TRBV28 with TRBJ2-2; D is possibly TRBD1 or TRBD2 (5 bases each). Looked up from germline, CDR1 is MDHEN and CDR2 is SYDVKM. V was shortened by 3 bases and J by 6 bases, with 14 bases between the two germline ends. The length of the CDR3 is 15 residues. DNA of the CDR3: TGTGCCAGCAGTTTGGGTCAGGGAGACGCCGGGGAGCTGTTTTTT. Translated, it gives CASSLGQGDAGELFF. Full variable domain (outside the CDR3, taken from reference TRBV28 and TRBJ2-2): DVKVTQSSRYLVKRTGEKVFLECVQDMDHENMFWYRQDPGLGLRLIYFSYDVKMKEKGDIPEGYSVSREKKERFSLILESASTNQTSMYLCASSLGQGDAGELFFGEGSRLTVL.

This clonotype was detected ten times or more. This chain links TRBV28 with TRBJ1-2, with D perhaps TRBD1 (6 bases). V was clipped by 5 bases and J by 1 base, with 11 bases between them. CDR1 is MDHEN, CDR2 SYDVKM, per germline. This CDR3 region has 14 residues. CDR3 sequence (DNA): TGTGCCAGCAGTACAGGGCCCGATAACTATGGCTACACCTTC. As protein: CASSTGPDNYGYTF.

This clonotype was detected many times. The chain is built from TRBV7-9 and TRBJ2-7; D uncertain. Trimming cost V 6 bases and J 4 bases, with 7 bases left between them. CDR1 SEHNR and CDR2 FQNEAQ come from the germline V gene (reference sequence). This CDR3 spans 11 amino acids. The CDR3: CASSHEYEQYF. The CDR3 bases are TGTGCCAGCAGTCATGAGTACGAGCAGTACTTC.

This clonotype was seen ten or more times. The gene calls are TRBV6-5 and TRBJ2-7; D call uncertain. This CDR3 has 15 residues. V was pared by 8 bases and J by 1 base, with 18 bases between. CDR1 and CDR2 from the germline V gene are MNHEY and SVGAGI. In DNA form, the CDR3 reads TGTGCCAGCCGATCGCTCCAGGTGTCGTCCTACGAGCAGTACTTC. This translates into CASRSLQVSSYEQYF.

This clonotype has more than one count but fewer than ten. V usage is TRBV5-6 and J usage is TRBJ1-5, with 11 bases matching TRBD1. The CDR3 spans 15 residues. Looked up from germline, CDR1 is SGHDT and CDR2 is YYEEEE. The V and J ends lost 4 bases and 4 bases, in that order; junction bases with no gene match: 4. The CDR3 DNA reads TGTGCCAGCAGCAAAGGACAGGGGGCGAATCAGCCCCAGCATTTT. Its protein is CASSKGQGANQPQHF.

CDR3 sequence reads: CASSTLAGVSTGELFF. Here the CDR3 DNA reads TGTGCCAGCAGCACTCTAGCGGGAGTGTCAACCGGGGAGCTGTTTTTT. The chain links TRBV7-8 to TRBJ2-2; 10 positions match TRBD2. This CDR3 spans 16 amino acids. The J segment lost 5 bases and the V segment lost 5 bases, leaving 8 bases of the junction unmatched. From germline, CDR1 is SGHVS and CDR2 FQNEAQ.

This clonotype was observed a few times. J is TRBJ2-4 and V is TRBV20-1; D uncertain. The length of the CDR3 is 14 residues. V lost 4 bases, J lost 0 bases, and 10 bases lay in between. Germline V gene lookup returns CDR1 DFQATT and CDR2 SNEGSKA (reference sequence). The CDR3 reads CSATDNLAKNIQYF. For the CDR3, the DNA is TGCAGTGCTACAGACAATTTAGCCAAAAACATTCAGTACTTC.

This clonotype was seen repeatedly, ten times or more. This sequence joins TRBV7-8 and TRBJ2-2; 14 positions agree with TRBD2. The CDR3 runs 18 residues. Germline CDR1 reads SGHVS; CDR2 reads FQNEAQ. With V trimmed by 5 bases and J by 5 bases, 10 bases remained unmatched. The DNA of the CDR3 is TGTGCCAGCAGCCCATGGGGAGGACTAGCGGGAGGTACCGGGGAGCTGTTTTTT. Translated, it gives CASSPWGGLAGGTGELFF.

This clonotype has a count of ten or more. The chain recombines TRBV4-3 with TRBJ2-2; TRBD2 agrees at 14 bases. V trimming: 0 bases; J trimming: 6 bases; junction bases outside the gene matches: 6. CDR1 is LGHNA and CDR2 is YSLEER in the germline V gene. The CDR3 consists of 18 residues. CDR3 nucleotides: TGCGCCAGCAGCCAAGATAGGACTAGCGGGGGGCCTTCCGGGGAGCTGTTTTTT. Protein sequence: CASSQDRTSGGPSGELFF.

This clonotype was found many times. The chain employs TRBV12-3 or TRBV12-4 and TRBJ2-3; possible D gene TRBD1, 6 bases. The CDR3 contains 14 residues. The V gene lost 1 base and the J gene lost 2 bases, with 7 bases spanning the gap. The CDR3 nucleotides read TGTGCCAGCAGTTTAGGGACAGACACAGATACGCAGTATTTT. Its translation is CASSLGTDTDTQYF.